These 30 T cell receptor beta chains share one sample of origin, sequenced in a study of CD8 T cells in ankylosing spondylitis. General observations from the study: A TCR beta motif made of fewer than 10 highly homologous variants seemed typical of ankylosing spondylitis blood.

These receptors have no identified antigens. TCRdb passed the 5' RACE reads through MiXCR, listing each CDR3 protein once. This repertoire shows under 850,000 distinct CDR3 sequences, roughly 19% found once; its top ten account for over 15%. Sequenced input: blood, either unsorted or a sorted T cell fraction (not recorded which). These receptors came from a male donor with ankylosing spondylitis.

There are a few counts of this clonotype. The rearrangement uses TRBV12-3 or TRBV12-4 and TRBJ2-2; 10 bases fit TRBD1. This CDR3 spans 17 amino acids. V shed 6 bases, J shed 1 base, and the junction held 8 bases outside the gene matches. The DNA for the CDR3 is TGTGCCAGCAGCCCTCGACAGGGGGCATGGAACACCGGGGAGCTGTTTTTT. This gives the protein CASSPRQGAWNTGELFF.

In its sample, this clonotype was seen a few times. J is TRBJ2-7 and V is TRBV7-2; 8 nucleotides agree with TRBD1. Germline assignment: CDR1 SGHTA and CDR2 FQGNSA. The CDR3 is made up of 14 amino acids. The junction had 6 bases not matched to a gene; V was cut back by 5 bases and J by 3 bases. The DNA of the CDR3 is TGTGCCAGCAGCCTCACAGGGGGAAACTACGAGCAGTACTTC. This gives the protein CASSLTGGNYEQYF. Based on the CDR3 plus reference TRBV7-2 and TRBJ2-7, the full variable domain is GAGVSQSPSNKVTEKGKDVELRCDPISGHTALYWYRQSLGQGLEFLIYFQGNSAPDKSGLPSDRFSAERTGGSVSTLTIQRTQQEDSAVYLCASSLTGGNYEQYFGPGTRLTVT.

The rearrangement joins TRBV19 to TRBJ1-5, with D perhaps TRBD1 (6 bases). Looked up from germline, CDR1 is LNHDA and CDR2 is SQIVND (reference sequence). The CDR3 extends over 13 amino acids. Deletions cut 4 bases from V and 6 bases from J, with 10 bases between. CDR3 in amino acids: CASSTLTGQPQHF. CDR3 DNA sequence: TGTGCCAGTAGTACCTTGACAGGTCAGCCCCAGCATTTT.

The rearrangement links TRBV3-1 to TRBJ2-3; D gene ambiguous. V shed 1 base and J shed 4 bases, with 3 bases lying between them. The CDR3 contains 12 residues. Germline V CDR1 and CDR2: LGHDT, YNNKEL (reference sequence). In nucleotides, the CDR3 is TGTGCCAGCAGCCAAGCATCAGATACGCAGTATTTT. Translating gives CASSQASDTQYF.

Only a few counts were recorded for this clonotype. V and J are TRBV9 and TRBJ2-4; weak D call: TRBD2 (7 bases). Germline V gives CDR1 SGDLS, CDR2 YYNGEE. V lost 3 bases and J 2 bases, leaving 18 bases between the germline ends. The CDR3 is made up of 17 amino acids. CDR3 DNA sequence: TGTGCCAGCAGCGGACATCGAGGGGGGGGGACCAAAAACATTCAGTACTTC. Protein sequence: CASSGHRGGGTKNIQYF.

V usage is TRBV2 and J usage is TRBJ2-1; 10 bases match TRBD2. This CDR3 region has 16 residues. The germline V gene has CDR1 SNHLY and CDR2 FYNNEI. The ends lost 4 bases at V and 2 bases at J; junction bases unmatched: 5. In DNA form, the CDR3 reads TGTGCCAGCAGTGGCCCTAGCGGGGGAACCTACAATGAGCAGTTCTTC. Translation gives CASSGPSGGTYNEQFF.

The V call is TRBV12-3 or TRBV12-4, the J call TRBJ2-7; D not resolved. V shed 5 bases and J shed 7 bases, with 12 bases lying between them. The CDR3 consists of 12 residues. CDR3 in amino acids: CASSLHPLEQYF. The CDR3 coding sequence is TGTGCCAGCAGTCTCCACCCTCTTGAGCAGTACTTC.

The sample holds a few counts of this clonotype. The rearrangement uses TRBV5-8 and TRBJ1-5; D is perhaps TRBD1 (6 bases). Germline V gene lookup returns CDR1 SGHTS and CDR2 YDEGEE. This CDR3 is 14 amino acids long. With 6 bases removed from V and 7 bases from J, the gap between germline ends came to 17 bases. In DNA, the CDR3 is TGTGCCAGCAATAAACAGGGTGGGAACCAGCCCCAGCATTTT. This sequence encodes CASNKQGGNQPQHF.

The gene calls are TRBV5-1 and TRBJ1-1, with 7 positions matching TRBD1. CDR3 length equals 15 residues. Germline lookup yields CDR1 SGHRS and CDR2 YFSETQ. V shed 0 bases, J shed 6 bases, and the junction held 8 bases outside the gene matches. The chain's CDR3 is CASSLAGGSRAEAFF. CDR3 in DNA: TGCGCCAGCAGCTTGGCAGGGGGGTCGCGGGCTGAAGCTTTCTTT.

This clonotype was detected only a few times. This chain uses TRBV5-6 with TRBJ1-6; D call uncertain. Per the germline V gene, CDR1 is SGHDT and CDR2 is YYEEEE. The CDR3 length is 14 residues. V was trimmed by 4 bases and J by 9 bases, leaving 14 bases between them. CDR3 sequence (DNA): TGTGCCAGCAGCCAAGGCCCCTTGGGTTCACCCCTCCACTTT. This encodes CASSQGPLGSPLHF.

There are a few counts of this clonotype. The CDR3 loop is CASSLGGETRAFF. CDR3 DNA sequence: TGTGCCAGCAGCTTGGGGGGCGAAACTAGGGCTTTCTTT. The chain couples TRBV7-9 to TRBJ1-1, with a possible D match to TRBD1 (6 bases). V was pared by 3 bases and J by 11 bases, with 16 bases between. The CDR3 contains 13 residues. Germline lookup yields CDR1 SEHNR and CDR2 FQNEAQ (reference sequence).

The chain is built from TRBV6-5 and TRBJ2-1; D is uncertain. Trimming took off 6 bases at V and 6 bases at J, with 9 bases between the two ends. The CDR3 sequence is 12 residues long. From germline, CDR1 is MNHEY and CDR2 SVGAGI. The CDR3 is CASSPWGNEQFF. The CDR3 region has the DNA TGTGCCAGCAGCCCGTGGGGCAATGAGCAGTTCTTC.

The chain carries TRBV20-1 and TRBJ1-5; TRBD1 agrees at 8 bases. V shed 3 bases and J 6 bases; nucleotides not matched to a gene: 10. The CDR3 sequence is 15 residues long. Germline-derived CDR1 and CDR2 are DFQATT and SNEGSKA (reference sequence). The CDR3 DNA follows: TGCAGTGCTAGTCCTACAGGGGGTCCGGGTCAGCCCCAGCATTTT. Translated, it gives CSASPTGGPGQPQHF.

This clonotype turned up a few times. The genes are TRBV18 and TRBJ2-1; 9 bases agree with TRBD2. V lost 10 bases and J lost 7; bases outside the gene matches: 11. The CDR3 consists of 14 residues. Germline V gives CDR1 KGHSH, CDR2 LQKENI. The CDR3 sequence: CATRGGGTGNEQFF. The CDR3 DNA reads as TGTGCCACCCGCGGGGGGGGCACGGGGAATGAGCAGTTCTTC.

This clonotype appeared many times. The DNA of the CDR3 is TGCAGCGTTGACAGCGACCAAGAGACCCAGTACTTC. It encodes CSVDSDQETQYF. The chain combines TRBV29-1 with TRBJ2-5; no firm D call. This CDR3 is built from 12 residues. The germline V and J ends were trimmed by 3 bases and 0 bases, with 5 bases remaining between them. Germline V gene data show CDR1 as SQVTM and CDR2 as ANQGSEA.

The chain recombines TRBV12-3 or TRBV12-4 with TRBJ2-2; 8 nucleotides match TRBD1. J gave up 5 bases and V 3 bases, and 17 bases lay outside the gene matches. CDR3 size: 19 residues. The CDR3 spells CASSFRFQGARENTGELFF. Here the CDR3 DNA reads TGTGCCAGCAGTTTTCGTTTCCAGGGGGCGCGAGAAAATACCGGGGAGCTGTTTTTT.

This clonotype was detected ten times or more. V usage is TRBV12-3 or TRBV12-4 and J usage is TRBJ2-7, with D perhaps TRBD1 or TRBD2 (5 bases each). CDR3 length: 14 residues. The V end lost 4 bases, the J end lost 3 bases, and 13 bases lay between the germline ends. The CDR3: CASSSSGPLYEQYF. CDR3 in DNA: TGTGCCAGCAGTTCGTCGGGACCACTCTACGAGCAGTACTTC.

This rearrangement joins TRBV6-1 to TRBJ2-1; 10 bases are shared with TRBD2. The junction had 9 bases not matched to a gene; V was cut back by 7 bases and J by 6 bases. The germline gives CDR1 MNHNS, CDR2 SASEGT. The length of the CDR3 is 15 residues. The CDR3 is CASTLRIAGGNEQFF. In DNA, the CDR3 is TGTGCCAGCACCCTAAGGATAGCGGGAGGCAATGAGCAGTTCTTC.

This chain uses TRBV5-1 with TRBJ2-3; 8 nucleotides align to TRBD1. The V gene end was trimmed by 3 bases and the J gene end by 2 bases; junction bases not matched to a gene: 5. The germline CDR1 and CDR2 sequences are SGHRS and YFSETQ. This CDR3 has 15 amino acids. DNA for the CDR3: TGCGCCAGCAGCTGGGAGGACAGGGCCACAGATACGCAGTATTTT. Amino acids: CASSWEDRATDTQYF.

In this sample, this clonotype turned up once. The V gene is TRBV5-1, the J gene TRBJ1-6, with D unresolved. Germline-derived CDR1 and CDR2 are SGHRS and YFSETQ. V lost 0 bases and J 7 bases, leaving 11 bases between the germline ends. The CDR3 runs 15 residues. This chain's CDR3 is CASSLGGPGNSPLHF. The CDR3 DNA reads TGCGCCAGCAGCTTGGGAGGCCCTGGGAATTCACCCCTCCACTTT.

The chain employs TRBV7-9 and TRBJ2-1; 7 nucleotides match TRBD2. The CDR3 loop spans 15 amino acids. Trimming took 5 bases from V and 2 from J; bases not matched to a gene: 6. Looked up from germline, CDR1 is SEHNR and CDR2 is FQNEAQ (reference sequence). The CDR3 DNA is TGTGCCAGCAGCCACGGACTAGGAACCTACAATGAGCAGTTCTTC. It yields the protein CASSHGLGTYNEQFF.

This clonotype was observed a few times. The chain's CDR3 is CASSFYAELFF. The CDR3 region has the DNA TGTGCCAGCAGCTTTTATGCGGAGCTGTTTTTT. The V and J genes are TRBV7-9 and TRBJ2-2, with D unclear. The germline gives CDR1 SEHNR, CDR2 FQNEAQ (reference sequence). The CDR3 sequence is 11 residues long. The ends were cut back, 3 bases at V and 10 bases at J, with 6 bases in the middle.

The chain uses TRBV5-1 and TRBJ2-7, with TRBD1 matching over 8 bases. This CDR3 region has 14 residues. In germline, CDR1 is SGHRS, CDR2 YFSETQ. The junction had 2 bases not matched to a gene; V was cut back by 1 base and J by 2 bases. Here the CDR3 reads CASSLLTGAYEQYF. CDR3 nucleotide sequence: TGCGCCAGCAGCTTGCTGACAGGGGCCTACGAGCAGTACTTC.

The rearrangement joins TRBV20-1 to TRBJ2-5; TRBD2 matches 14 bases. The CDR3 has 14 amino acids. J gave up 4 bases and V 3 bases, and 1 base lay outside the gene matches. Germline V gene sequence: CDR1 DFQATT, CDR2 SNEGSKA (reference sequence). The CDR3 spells CSASGTSGGETQYF. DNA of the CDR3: TGCAGTGCTAGTGGGACTAGCGGGGGAGAGACCCAGTACTTC.

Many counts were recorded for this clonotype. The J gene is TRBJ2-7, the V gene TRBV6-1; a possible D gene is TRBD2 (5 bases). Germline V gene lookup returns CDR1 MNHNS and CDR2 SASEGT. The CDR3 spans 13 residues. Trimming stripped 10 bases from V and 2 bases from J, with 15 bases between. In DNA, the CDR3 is TGTGCCACCAGCGAAGCGGAAACCTACGAGCAGTACTTC. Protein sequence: CATSEAETYEQYF.

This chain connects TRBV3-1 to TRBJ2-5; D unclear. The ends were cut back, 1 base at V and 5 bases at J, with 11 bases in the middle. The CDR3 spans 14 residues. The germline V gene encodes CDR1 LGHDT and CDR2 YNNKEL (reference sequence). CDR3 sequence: CASSQARPPETQYF. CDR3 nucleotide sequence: TGTGCCAGCAGCCAAGCTAGACCCCCGGAGACCCAGTACTTC.

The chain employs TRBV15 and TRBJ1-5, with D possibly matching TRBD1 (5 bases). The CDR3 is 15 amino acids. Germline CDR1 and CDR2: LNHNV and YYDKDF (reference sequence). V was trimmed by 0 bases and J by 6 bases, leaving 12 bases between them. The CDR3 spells CATSRDKGWSQPQHF. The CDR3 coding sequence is TGTGCCACCAGCAGAGATAAGGGGTGGAGTCAGCCCCAGCATTTT.

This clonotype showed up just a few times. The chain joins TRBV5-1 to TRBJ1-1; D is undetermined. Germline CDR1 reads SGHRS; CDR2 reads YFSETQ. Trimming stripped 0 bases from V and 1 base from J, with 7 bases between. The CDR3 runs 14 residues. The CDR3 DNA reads TGCGCCAGCAGCTTGGCCCAGCCGAACACTGAAGCTTTCTTT. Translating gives CASSLAQPNTEAFF. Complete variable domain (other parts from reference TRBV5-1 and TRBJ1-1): KAGVTQTPRYLIKTRGQQVTLSCSPISGHRSVSWYQQTPGQGLQFLFEYFSETQRNKGNFPGRFSGRQFSNSRSEMNVSTLELGDSALYLCASSLAQPNTEAFFGQGTRLTVV.

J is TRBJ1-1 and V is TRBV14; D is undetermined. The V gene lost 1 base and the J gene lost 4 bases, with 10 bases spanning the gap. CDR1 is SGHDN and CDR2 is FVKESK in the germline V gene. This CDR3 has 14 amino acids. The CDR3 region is CASSQGLIGTEAFF. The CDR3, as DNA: TGTGCCAGCAGCCAAGGGCTGATCGGCACTGAAGCTTTCTTT. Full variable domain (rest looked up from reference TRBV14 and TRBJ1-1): EAGVTQFPSHSVIEKGQTVTLRCDPISGHDNLYWYRRVMGKEIKFLLHFVKESKQDESGMPNNRFLAERTGGTYSTLKVQPAELEDSGVYFCASSQGLIGTEAFFGQGTRLTVV.

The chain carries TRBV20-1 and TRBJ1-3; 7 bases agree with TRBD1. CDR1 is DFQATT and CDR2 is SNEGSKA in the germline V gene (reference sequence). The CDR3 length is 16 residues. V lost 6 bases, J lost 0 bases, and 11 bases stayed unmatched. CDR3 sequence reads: CSAQRQGITSGNTIYF. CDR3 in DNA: TGCAGTGCACAAAGACAGGGAATAACCTCTGGAAACACCATATATTTT.